These 5 T cell receptor beta chains share one sample of origin, sequenced in a study of T cell responses to AZD1222 COVID-19 vaccine (dated by TCRdb to about 2021). The time point label here, explained by the study, means: sample from adult after SARS-CoV-2 infection, after symptom onset. Libraries were constructed by the immunoSEQ multiplex PCR assay. TCRdb limited this immuneACCESS table to in-frame rearrangements with V and J called. A share of clones is missing; checked studies link under half to unresolved V genes, and the rest is unexplained. In this sample the table shows roughly 150,000 clones, 75% to 90% of which occur a single time. In total, the top ten clones hold 6.9% of the sample. The sample here was peripheral blood, taken after recovery from COVID-19. Receptors were obtained from an adult who had recovered from COVID-19.

The chain recombines TRBV7-6 with TRBJ1-2; D is perhaps TRBD1 (6 bases). The germline gives CDR1 SGHVS, CDR2 FNYEAQ. This CDR3 comprises 13 residues. Trimming removed 5 bases from V and 4 bases from J, with 11 bases in between. DNA for the CDR3: TGTGCCAGCAGCACACAGGGAAGCTATGGCTACACCTTC. As protein: CASSTQGSYGYTF. Complete variable domain (other parts from reference TRBV7-6 and TRBJ1-2): GAGVSQSPRYKVTKRGQDVALRCDPISGHVSLYWYRQALGQGPEFLTYFNYEAQQDKSGLPNDRFSAERPEGSISTLTIQRTEQRDSAMYRCASSTQGSYGYTFGSGTRLTVV.

The chain carries TRBV21-1 and TRBJ1-2; TRBD1 is the table's D call and was not checked against the DNA. TRBV21-1 is a recognized pseudogene. The CDR3 runs 18 residues. The CDR3 nucleotides read TGTGCCAGCAGCACCCAAGGGGGACCTTCAGATAGACACTATGGCTACACCTTC. It codes for CASSTQGGPSDRHYGYTF.

The chain uses TRBV28 and TRBJ2-7, with TRBD2 matching 11 bases. The V segment lost 5 bases and the J segment 3 bases; nucleotides outside the gene matches: 15. This CDR3 region has 18 residues. The germline gives CDR1 MDHEN, CDR2 SYDVKM. CDR3 bases: TGTGCCAGCAGTCTCCTGGGGACTAGCGGTAGGGGTCTCTACGAGCAGTACTTC. It specifies CASSLLGTSGRGLYEQYF.

J is TRBJ2-1 and V is TRBV7-9; possibly TRBD1 for D (6 bases). V was pared by 5 bases and J by 4 bases, with 15 bases between. In germline, CDR1 is SEHNR, CDR2 FQNEAQ (reference sequence). CDR3 length: 15 amino acids. The DNA of the CDR3 is TGTGCCAGCAGCAAACGGACAGATCAGTACAATGAGCAGTTCTTC. It specifies CASSKRTDQYNEQFF. The whole variable domain, filled in from reference TRBV7-9 and TRBJ2-1, reads DTGVSQNPRHKITKRGQNVTFRCDPISEHNRLYWYRQTLGQGPEFLTYFQNEAQLEKSRLLSDRFSAERPKGSFSTLEIQRTEQGDSAMYLCASSKRTDQYNEQFFGPGTRLTVL.

V and J are TRBV6-5 and TRBJ1-2; a weak D match, TRBD1 (5 bases). The CDR3 covers 15 residues. The germline CDR1 and CDR2 sequences are MNHEY and SVGAGI. V was clipped by 2 bases and J by 8 bases, with 18 bases between them. The CDR3: CASSYTVPGPYGYTF. CDR3 DNA sequence: TGTGCCAGCAGTTACACCGTCCCGGGACCTTACGGCTACACCTTC.